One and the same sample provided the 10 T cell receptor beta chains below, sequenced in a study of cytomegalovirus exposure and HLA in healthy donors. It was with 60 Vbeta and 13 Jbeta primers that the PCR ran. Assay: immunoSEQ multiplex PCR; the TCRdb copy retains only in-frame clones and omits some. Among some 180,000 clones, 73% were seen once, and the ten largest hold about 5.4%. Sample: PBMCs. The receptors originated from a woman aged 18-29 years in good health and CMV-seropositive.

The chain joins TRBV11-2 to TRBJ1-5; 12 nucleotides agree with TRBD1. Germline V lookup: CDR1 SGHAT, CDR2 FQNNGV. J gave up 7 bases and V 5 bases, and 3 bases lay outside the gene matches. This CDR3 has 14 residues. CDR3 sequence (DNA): TGTGCCAGCAGCCCGGGGACAGGGGGCCAGCCCCAGCATTTT. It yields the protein CASSPGTGGQPQHF.

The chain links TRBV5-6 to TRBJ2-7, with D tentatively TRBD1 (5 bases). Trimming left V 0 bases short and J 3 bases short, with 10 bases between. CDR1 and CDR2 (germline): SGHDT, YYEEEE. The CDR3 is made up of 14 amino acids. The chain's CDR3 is CASSLGSGIYEQYF. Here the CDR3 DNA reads TGTGCCAGCAGCTTGGGGTCAGGGATCTACGAGCAGTACTTC. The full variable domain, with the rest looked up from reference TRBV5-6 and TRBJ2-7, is DAGVTQSPTHLIKTRGQQVTLRCSPKSGHDTVSWYQQALGQGPQFIFQYYEEEERQRGNFPDRFSGHQFPNYSSELNVNALLLGDSALYLCASSLGSGIYEQYFGPGTRLTVT.

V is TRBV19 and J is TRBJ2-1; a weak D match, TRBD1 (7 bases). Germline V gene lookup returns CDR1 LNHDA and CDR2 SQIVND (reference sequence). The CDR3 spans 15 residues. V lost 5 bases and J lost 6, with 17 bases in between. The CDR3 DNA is TGTGCCAGTAGTCCTCCCAACAGGGGAGGCAATGAGCAGTTCTTC. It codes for CASSPPNRGGNEQFF.

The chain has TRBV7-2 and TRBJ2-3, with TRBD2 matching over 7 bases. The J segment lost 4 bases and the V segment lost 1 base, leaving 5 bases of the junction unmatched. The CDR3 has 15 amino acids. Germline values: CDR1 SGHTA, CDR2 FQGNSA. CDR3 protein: CASSLGAGRADTQYF. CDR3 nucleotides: TGTGCCAGCAGCTTAGGAGCGGGGAGGGCAGATACGCAGTATTTT.

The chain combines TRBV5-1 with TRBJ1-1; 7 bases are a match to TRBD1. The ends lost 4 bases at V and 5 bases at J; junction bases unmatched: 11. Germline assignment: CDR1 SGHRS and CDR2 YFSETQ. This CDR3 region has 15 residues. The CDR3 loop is CASSPGPTGWTEAFF. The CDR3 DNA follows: TGCGCCAGCAGCCCCGGCCCGACAGGGTGGACTGAAGCTTTCTTT.

As DNA, the CDR3 is TGTGCCAGCACCCGGACTAGCGGGGGGGCACACGAGCAGTACTTC. As protein: CASTRTSGGAHEQYF. This sequence joins TRBV6-5 and TRBJ2-5, with 15 bases fitting TRBD2. The J call may be mistaken, given a closer DNA end match to TRBJ2-7. This CDR3 region has 15 residues. CDR1 and CDR2 from the germline V gene are MNHEY and SVGAGI.

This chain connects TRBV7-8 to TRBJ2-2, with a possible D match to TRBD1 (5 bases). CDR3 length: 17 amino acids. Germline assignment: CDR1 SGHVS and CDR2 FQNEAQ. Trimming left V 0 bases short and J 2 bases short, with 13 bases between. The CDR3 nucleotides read TGTGCCAGCAGCTTAGCTAGAGTTGACAGAAACACCGGGGAGCTGTTTTTT. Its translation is CASSLARVDRNTGELFF.

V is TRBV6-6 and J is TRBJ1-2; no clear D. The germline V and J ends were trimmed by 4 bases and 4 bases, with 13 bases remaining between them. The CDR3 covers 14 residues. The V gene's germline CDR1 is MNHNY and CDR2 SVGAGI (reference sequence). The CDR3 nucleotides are TGTGCCAGCAGTTCCCCGCCCAAGCGCTATGGCTACACCTTC. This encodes CASSSPPKRYGYTF.

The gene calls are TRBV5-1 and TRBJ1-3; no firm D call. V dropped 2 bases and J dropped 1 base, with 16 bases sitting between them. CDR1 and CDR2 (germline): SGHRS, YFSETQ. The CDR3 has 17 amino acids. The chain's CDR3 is CASSFFPAETSGNTIYF. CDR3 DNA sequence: TGCGCCAGCAGCTTTTTCCCTGCGGAAACTTCTGGAAACACCATATATTTT.

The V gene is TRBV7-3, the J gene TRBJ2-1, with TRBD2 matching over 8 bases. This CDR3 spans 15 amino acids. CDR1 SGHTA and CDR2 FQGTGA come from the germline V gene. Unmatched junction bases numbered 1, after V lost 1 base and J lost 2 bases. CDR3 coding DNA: TGTGCCAGCAGCTTAAACGGGGGGGCCTACAATGAGCAGTTCTTC. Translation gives CASSLNGGAYNEQFF.